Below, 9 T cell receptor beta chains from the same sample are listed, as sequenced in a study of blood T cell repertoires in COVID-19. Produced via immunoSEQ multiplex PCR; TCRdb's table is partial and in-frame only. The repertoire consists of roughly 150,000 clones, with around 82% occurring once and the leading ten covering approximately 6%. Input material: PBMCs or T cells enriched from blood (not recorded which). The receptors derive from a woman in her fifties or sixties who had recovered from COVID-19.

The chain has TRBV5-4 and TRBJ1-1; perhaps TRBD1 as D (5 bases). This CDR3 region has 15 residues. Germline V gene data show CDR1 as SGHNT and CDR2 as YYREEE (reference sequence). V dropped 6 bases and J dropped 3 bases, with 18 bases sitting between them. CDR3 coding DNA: TGTGCCAGCACCTCAATACTACAGGCGGACACTGAAGCTTTCTTT. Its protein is CASTSILQADTEAFF. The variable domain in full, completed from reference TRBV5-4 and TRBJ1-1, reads ETGVTQSPTHLIKTRGQQVTLRCSSQSGHNTVSWYQQALGQGPQFIFQYYREEENGRGNFPPRFSGLQFPNYSSELNVNALELDDSALYLCASTSILQADTEAFFGQGTRLTVV.

The CDR3 loop reads CASTRGGEGNYEQYV. DNA of the CDR3: TGTGCCAGCACGCGGGGAGGAGAAGGAAACTACGAGCAGTACGTC. This chain uses TRBV28 with TRBJ2-7, with a weak D call TRBD2 (6 bases). Trimming pared 7 bases from V and 3 bases from J, leaving 19 bases between. CDR1 and CDR2 (germline): MDHEN, SYDVKM. This CDR3 has 15 residues.

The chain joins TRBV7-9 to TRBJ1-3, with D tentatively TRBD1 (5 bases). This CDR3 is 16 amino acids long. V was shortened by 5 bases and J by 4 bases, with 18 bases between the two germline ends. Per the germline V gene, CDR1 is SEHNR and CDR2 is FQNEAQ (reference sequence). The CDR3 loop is CASSLFGASRGNTIYF. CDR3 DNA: TGTGCCAGCAGCCTTTTTGGGGCCAGTAGGGGAAACACCATATATTTT.

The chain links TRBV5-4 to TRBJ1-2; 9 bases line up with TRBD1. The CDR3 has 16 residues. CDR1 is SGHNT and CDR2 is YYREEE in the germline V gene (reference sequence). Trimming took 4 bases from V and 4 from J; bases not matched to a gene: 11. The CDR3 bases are TGTGCCAGCAGCCCGTCTTCCGGGACAGGGACCTATGGCTACACCTTC. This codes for CASSPSSGTGTYGYTF.

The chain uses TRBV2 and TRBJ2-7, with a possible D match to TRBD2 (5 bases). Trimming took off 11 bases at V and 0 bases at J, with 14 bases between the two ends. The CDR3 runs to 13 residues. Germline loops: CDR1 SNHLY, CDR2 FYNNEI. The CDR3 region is CAYHSRGSYEQYF. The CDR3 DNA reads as TGTGCCTACCACAGTCGGGGCTCCTACGAGCAGTACTTC.

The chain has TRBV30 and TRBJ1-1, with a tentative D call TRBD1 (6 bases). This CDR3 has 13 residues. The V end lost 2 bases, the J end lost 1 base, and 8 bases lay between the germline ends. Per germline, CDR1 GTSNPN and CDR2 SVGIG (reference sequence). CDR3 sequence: CAWSRQENTEAFF. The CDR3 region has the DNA TGTGCCTGGAGTCGACAGGAGAACACTGAAGCTTTCTTT.

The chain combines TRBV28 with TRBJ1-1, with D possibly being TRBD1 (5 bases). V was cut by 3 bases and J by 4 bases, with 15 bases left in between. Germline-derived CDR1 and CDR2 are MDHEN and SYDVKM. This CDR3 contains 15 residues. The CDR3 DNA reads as TGTGCCAGCAGTTTCCAGGGATTTTGGGCCACTGAAGCTTTCTTT. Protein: CASSFQGFWATEAFF.

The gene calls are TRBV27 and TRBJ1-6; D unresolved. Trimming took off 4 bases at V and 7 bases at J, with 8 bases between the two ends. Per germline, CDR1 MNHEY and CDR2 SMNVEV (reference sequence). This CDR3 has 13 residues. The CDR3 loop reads CASSSVGNSPLHF. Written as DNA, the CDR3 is TGTGCCAGCAGTTCCGTCGGGAATTCACCCCTCCACTTT.

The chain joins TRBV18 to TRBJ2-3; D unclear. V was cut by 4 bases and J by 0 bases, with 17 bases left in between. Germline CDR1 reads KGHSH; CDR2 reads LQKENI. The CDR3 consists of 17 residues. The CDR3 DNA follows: TGTGCCAGCTCACGGTCCCTGATTGCTACTAGCACAGATACGCAGTATTTT. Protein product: CASSRSLIATSTDTQYF.